The T cell receptor beta chain under discussion was sequenced for a study of spatial heterogeneity in lung cancer. Study-level results: At tumor resection, ubiquitous expanded TCRs were detected in blood more often than later.

The time point: blood at routine non-recurrence follow-up after resection. Using its own MiXCR run on the 5' RACE reads, TCRdb lists one record per CDR3 protein. The sample shows 110,000 or so distinct CDR3 sequences, roughly 10% of them seen only once. This clonotype was observed a few times. Its antigen is still unknown. Germline V gene data show CDR1 as DFQATT and CDR2 as SNEGSKA (reference sequence). V was clipped by 6 bases and J by 4 bases, with 15 bases between them. The CDR3 spans 13 residues. The clonotype comes from a female donor with early-stage non-small cell lung cancer. This rearrangement joins TRBV20-1 to TRBJ1-1; TRBD1 is a possible D gene (5 bases). The sample was PBMCs, taken at follow-up. In DNA, the CDR3 is TGCAGTGCCGAGAGAAGCAGGGCCACTGAAGCTTTCTTT. The encoded protein is CSAERSRATEAFF.